The rows below give T cell receptor beta chains drawn from one sample of a study of T cell clones after liver transplantation. Here immunoSEQ multiplex PCR was the method, and the copy in TCRdb shows in-frame clones only, minus some. This table has roughly 120,000 clones, around nine tenths appearing once. This sample comprised CD4+ T cells from blood, obtained 12 months after liver transplant. The source of these receptors is a human patient who received a liver transplant. Some T cells may have come from the graft donor. Each CDR3 is given with its conserved first and last residue. D genes are given only for firm matches. Size is omitted from some rows. Given values are once, few, many or a class for expanded clones.

CDR3nt | CDR3aa | j_gene | abundance | d_gene | v_gene
TGCGCCAGCAGCTCGCGGGAGCTACCGTACAATGAGCAGTTCTTC | CASSSRELPYNEQFF | TRBJ2-1 | NA | TRBD2 | TRBV5-1
TGTGCCAGCGAAGCAGGGGGCTCTGAAGCTTTCTTT | CASEAGGSEAFF | TRBJ1-1 | NA | TRBD1 | TRBV2
TGTGCCAGCAGTGGGGAATGGGGACTAGGGACCCAGTACTTC | CASSGEWGLGTQYF | TRBJ2-5 | NA | TRBD2 | TRBV6-1
TGTGCCAGCAGCGTAGGGGTCGGGGAGACCCAGTACTTC | CASSVGVGETQYF | TRBJ2-5 | NA | NA | TRBV9
TGTGCCACCAGCAGACGGGACAGGGGAACGACAGATACGCAGTATTTT | CATSRRDRGTTDTQYF | TRBJ2-3 | once | TRBD1 | TRBV15
TGTGCCAGCTCACCGAGCGGCTCTGGAAACACCATATATTTT | CASSPSGSGNTIYF | TRBJ1-3 | NA | NA | TRBV18
TGTGCCAGTATGGAGGGGCGACCTAATGAAAAACTGTTTTTT | CASMEGRPNEKLFF | TRBJ1-4 | NA | NA | TRBV19
TGTGCCTGGAGTACCTTCATCTCTGGGGCCAACGTCCTGACTTTC | CAWSTFISGANVLTF | TRBJ2-6 | NA | NA | TRBV30
TGTGCCAGCTCACCCCCCGACGGTTCCTACAATGAGCAGTTCTTC | CASSPPDGSYNEQFF | TRBJ2-1 | few | NA | TRBV18
TGTGCCAGCAGCTTAGATGTTAGCGGGAGGGCCAACGAGCAGTACTTC | CASSLDVSGRANEQYF | TRBJ2-7 | NA | TRBD2 | TRBV11-3
TGCAGCGTGAGGGGCGGCACTGAAGCTTTCTTT | CSVRGGTEAFF | TRBJ1-1 | once | NA | TRBV29-1
TGTGCCAGCAGTGAATTAACCGAGCAGTACTTC | CASSELTEQYF | TRBJ2-7 | NA | NA | TRBV2
TGTGCCACCAGCAGAGGACAGGGTCAAGAGACCCAGTACTTC | CATSRGQGQETQYF | TRBJ2-5 | NA | TRBD1 | TRBV15
TGTGCCAGCTCCGGGAGTTTGGTCTATGGCTACACCTTC | CASSGSLVYGYTF | TRBJ1-2 | NA | NA | TRBV2
TGTGCCAGCAGCCCCCTTGCAGGGCTCAACACTGAAGCTTTCTTT | CASSPLAGLNTEAFF | TRBJ1-1 | NA | NA | TRBV9
TGTGCCAGCAGTTTATTTCGAGAGGGAACCTACGAGCAGTACTTC | CASSLFREGTYEQYF | TRBJ2-7 | NA | NA | TRBV28
TGTGCCAGCAGTCCCCCTAGGGCGGGAGGTAGCGAGCAGTACTTC | CASSPPRAGGSEQYF | TRBJ2-7 | once | TRBD2 | TRBV6-6
TGTGCCTGGAGTTTGGGCAGGGTCTACGAGCAGTACTTC | CAWSLGRVYEQYF | TRBJ2-7 | NA | NA | TRBV30
TGTGCCAGCCTTAAGGTTCACAGGGGCAATCAGCCCCAGCATTTT | CASLKVHRGNQPQHF | TRBJ1-5 | NA | NA | TRBV21-1
TGCGCCAGCAGCCGAGCGGGAAGCTACAATGAGCAGTTCTTC | CASSRAGSYNEQFF | TRBJ2-1 | NA | TRBD2 | TRBV4-3
TGCGCCAGCAGTCTCGCCGGTAGCGGGAGGCCTTCGCCTGGAAACACCATATATTTT | CASSLAGSGRPSPGNTIYF | TRBJ1-3 | NA | NA | TRBV5-1
TGCAGCGTTGAAAAAACAGGGAAGAACGACGAGCAGTACTTC | CSVEKTGKNDEQYF | TRBJ2-7 | once | NA | TRBV29-1
TGTGCCAGCAGCCCGCCCCGTACGACCTACAATGAGCAGTTCTTC | CASSPPRTTYNEQFF | TRBJ2-1 | NA | NA | TRBV7-2
TGTGCCAGCAGCTTAGGTAGCGGCCAAGAGACCCAGTACTTC | CASSLGSGQETQYF | TRBJ2-5 | NA | NA | TRBV7-2
TGTGCCAGCAGCTTAGCAACTAGCGGGAGTGATACGCAGTATTTT | CASSLATSGSDTQYF | TRBJ2-3 | NA | TRBD2 | TRBV7-9
TGTGCCAGCAGAGGACAGCTCTATGGCTACACCTTC | CASRGQLYGYTF | TRBJ1-2 | NA | NA | TRBV2
TGTGCCGCGAGGGGCCCAAACACTGAAGCTTTCTTT | CAARGPNTEAFF | TRBJ1-1 | NA | NA | TRBV28
TGTGCCAGCAGCGATCCTCTAGCGGGAGGGGACTTTGAGCAGTACTTC | CASSDPLAGGDFEQYF | TRBJ2-7 | NA | TRBD2 | TRBV11-2
TGTGCCAGCAGCTTGGGACTAGCGGAGAGCACAGATACGCAGTATTTT | CASSLGLAESTDTQYF | TRBJ2-3 | NA | TRBD2 | TRBV11-3